These 27 T cell receptor beta chains were all obtained from the same sample, sequenced in a study of blood T cell repertoires in COVID-19. This table comes from immunoSEQ multiplex PCR, and its TCRdb copy is limited to in-frame clones, with some not included. The sample includes about 260,000 clones, roughly 85% of them seen just once. Sequenced sample: peripheral blood. The receptors here all came from a woman aged 50 to 65 who had recovered from COVID-19.

The CDR3, as DNA: TGTGCCAGCTCACCAGCCCAGCGGGGGGGCACAGATACGCAGTATTTT. Translated: CASSPAQRGGTDTQYF. This chain uses TRBV18 with TRBJ2-3; TRBD2 agrees at 9 bases. J gave up 1 base and V 2 bases, and 4 bases lay outside the gene matches. Germline loops: CDR1 KGHSH, CDR2 LQKENI. The CDR3 loop spans 16 amino acids. The entire variable domain, with the rest obtained from reference TRBV18 and TRBJ2-3, is as follows: NAGVMQNPRHLVRRRGQEARLRCSPMKGHSHVYWYRQLPEEGLKFMVYLQKENIIDESGMPKERFSAEFPKEGPSILRIQQVVRGDSAAYFCASSPAQRGGTDTQYFGPGTRLTVL.

This clone was counted a single time. The chain uses TRBV2 and TRBJ1-5, with 7 nucleotides matching TRBD1. Germline CDR1 and CDR2: SNHLY and FYNNEI. The J segment lost 4 bases and the V segment lost 5 bases, leaving 5 bases of the junction unmatched. CDR3 length: 14 amino acids. Here the CDR3 DNA reads TGTGCCAGCAGTACGAGACAGGGAAATCAGCCCCAGCATTTT. Its translation is CASSTRQGNQPQHF.

This clone appeared once. V is TRBV4-2 and J is TRBJ2-1; 11 nucleotides line up with TRBD2. CDR1 and CDR2 (germline): LGHNA, YNFKEQ. There are 17 residues in the CDR3. The junction had 3 bases not matched to a gene; V was cut back by 1 base and J by 1 base. CDR3 coding DNA: TGTGCCAGCAGCCAAGTGCTAGCGGGGGGATCCTACAATGAGCAGTTCTTC. As protein: CASSQVLAGGSYNEQFF.

There are a few counts of this clone. V is TRBV28 and J is TRBJ2-7, with TRBD2 identical over 8 bases. With 6 bases clipped from V and 3 bases from J, the junction kept 13 bases outside the gene matches. Germline V CDR1 and CDR2: MDHEN, SYDVKM. CDR3 size: 16 residues. For the CDR3, the DNA is TGTGCCAGCAGACCCCTCGGTGGGGCGGGGGGCTACGAGCAGTACTTC. This codes for CASRPLGGAGGYEQYF.

The chain is built from TRBV5-4 and TRBJ1-1; 11 positions agree with TRBD1. Looked up from germline, CDR1 is SGHNT and CDR2 is YYREEE (reference sequence). The CDR3 consists of 20 residues. With V trimmed by 4 bases and J by 0 bases, 17 bases remained unmatched. CDR3 DNA sequence: TGTGCCAGCAGCCGCGGACAGGGGGCGGCCCCGAACGAAATGAACACTGAAGCTTTCTTT. Protein sequence: CASSRGQGAAPNEMNTEAFF.

The CDR3 sequence: CASSRGTGIHEQYF. CDR3 nucleotides: TGTGCCAGCAGCAGAGGGACAGGGATCCACGAGCAGTACTTC. The genes are TRBV6-5 and TRBJ2-7; 9 nucleotides line up with TRBD1. Germline V gives CDR1 MNHEY, CDR2 SVGAGI. V lost 6 bases to trimming and J lost 5 bases; unmatched junction nucleotides: 8. The CDR3 sequence is 14 residues long.

V gene TRBV14 combines with J gene TRBJ2-7; TRBD1 matches 7 bases. Germline V gene lookup returns CDR1 SGHDN and CDR2 FVKESK. Trimming cost V 4 bases and J 0 bases; bases outside gene matches: 3. The CDR3 has 14 residues. This CDR3 reads CASSPGQISYEQYF. DNA for the CDR3: TGTGCCAGCAGCCCGGGACAGATCTCCTACGAGCAGTACTTC.

The V call is TRBV19, the J call TRBJ2-3; the match to TRBD2 covers 7 bases. The CDR3 has 15 residues. J was trimmed by 2 bases and V by 4 bases; bases with no gene match: 6. The germline CDR1 and CDR2 sequences are LNHDA and SQIVND (reference sequence). The CDR3, as DNA: TGTGCCAGTAGTAGGAATCTAGCGGCCACAGATACGCAGTATTTT. It yields the protein CASSRNLAATDTQYF.

The gene calls are TRBV19 and TRBJ1-3; 7 nucleotides agree with TRBD1. Germline V gene data show CDR1 as LNHDA and CDR2 as SQIVND (reference sequence). The V gene end was trimmed by 5 bases and the J gene end by 0 bases; junction bases not matched to a gene: 7. The CDR3 is made up of 16 amino acids. CDR3 region: CASSAPGTASGNTIYF. DNA of the CDR3: TGTGCCAGTAGTGCCCCCGGGACAGCCTCTGGAAACACCATATATTTT.

This chain uses TRBV4-1 with TRBJ2-5, with 8 bases matching TRBD2. With V trimmed by 0 bases and J by 3 bases, 9 bases remained unmatched. Germline CDR1 is MGHRA and CDR2 is YSYEKL. CDR3 length: 17 residues. The CDR3 spells CASSQEGLAGAEETQYF. Written as DNA, the CDR3 is TGCGCCAGCAGCCAAGAGGGTCTAGCGGGCGCCGAAGAGACCCAGTACTTC.

In this sample, this clone turned up once. This chain connects TRBV28 to TRBJ1-1, with TRBD1 matching over 12 bases. Germline assignment: CDR1 MDHEN and CDR2 SYDVKM. V dropped 5 bases and J dropped 0; count of bases not matched to a gene: 7. The CDR3 consists of 17 residues. The CDR3 DNA follows: TGTGCCAGCAGTACCTTCGGGACAGGGGGCTTGAACACTGAAGCTTTCTTT. Translating gives CASSTFGTGGLNTEAFF.

The chain recombines TRBV13 with TRBJ1-6, with 8 bases identical to TRBD1. Germline loops: CDR1 PRHDT, CDR2 FYEKMQ (reference sequence). Trimming took 5 bases from V and 10 from J; bases not matched to a gene: 10. This CDR3 comprises 15 residues. CDR3 region: CASSIWGQVLSPLHF. The CDR3 DNA sequence: TGTGCCAGCAGCATATGGGGACAGGTACTGTCACCCCTCCACTTT.

The J gene is TRBJ2-1, the V gene TRBV11-2, with a possible D match to TRBD1 (5 bases). Per the germline V gene, CDR1 is SGHAT and CDR2 is FQNNGV. The CDR3 runs to 12 residues. The germline V and J ends were trimmed by 8 bases and 8 bases, with 13 bases remaining between them. The CDR3 loop is CASGAAPDEQFF. The DNA for the CDR3 is TGTGCCAGCGGGGCTGCCCCCGATGAGCAGTTCTTC.

The V call is TRBV30, the J call TRBJ1-2, with 7 bases aligning to TRBD1. Trimming cost V 8 bases and J 2 bases; bases outside gene matches: 14. Germline V lookup: CDR1 GTSNPN, CDR2 SVGIG (reference sequence). CDR3 length: 15 amino acids. CDR3 in amino acids: CARTEDWTGNYGYTF. In DNA, the CDR3 is TGTGCCCGAACGGAGGATTGGACAGGCAACTATGGCTACACCTTC.

The rearrangement joins TRBV30 to TRBJ1-3, with a tentative D call TRBD1 (5 bases). Germline V CDR1 and CDR2: GTSNPN, SVGIG (reference sequence). V was cut by 5 bases and J by 0 bases, with 14 bases left in between. This CDR3 region has 15 residues. CDR3 DNA: TGTGCCTGGCAGAACGGGGGATCCTCTGGAAACACCATATATTTT. This translates into CAWQNGGSSGNTIYF. Combining the CDR3 with reference TRBV30 and TRBJ1-3 gives the whole variable domain SQTIHQWPATLVQPVGSPLSLECTVEGTSNPNLYWYRQAAGRGLQLLFYSVGIGQISSEVPQNLSASRPQDRQFILSSKKLLLSDSGFYLCAWQNGGSSGNTIYFGEGSWLTVV.

The J gene is TRBJ2-1, the V gene TRBV7-3, with D perhaps TRBD1 (7 bases). The V and J ends lost 3 bases and 7 bases respectively, with 19 bases between them. The CDR3 runs to 16 residues. Germline lookup yields CDR1 SGHTA and CDR2 FQGTGA. Here the CDR3 DNA reads TGTGCCAGCAGCTTGGGCGGGACAGCCGTGGGGAATGAGCAGTTCTTC. Protein product: CASSLGGTAVGNEQFF.

The chain is built from TRBV7-9 and TRBJ1-3; TRBD1 agrees at 7 bases. Per germline, CDR1 SEHNR and CDR2 FQNEAQ (reference sequence). The trim removed 5 bases at V and 0 bases at J, leaving 7 bases unmatched. The CDR3 sequence is 16 residues long. This CDR3 is CASSQADRFSGNTIYF. The CDR3 DNA reads as TGTGCCAGCAGCCAAGCGGACAGGTTCTCTGGAAACACCATATATTTT.

The chain has TRBV3-1 (or the pseudogene TRBV3-2) and TRBJ1-3, with 8 nucleotides matching TRBD1. This CDR3 is built from 16 residues. With V trimmed by 4 bases and J by 4 bases, 9 bases remained unmatched. Per the germline V gene, CDR1 is LGHDT and CDR2 is YNNKEL (reference sequence). CDR3 loop: CASSLVVTGVGNTIYF. The CDR3 nucleotides read TGTGCCAGCAGCCTTGTTGTGACAGGGGTGGGAAACACCATATATTTT.

This chain joins TRBV18 and TRBJ2-3; 9 nucleotides match TRBD2. V lost 3 bases to trimming and J lost 7 bases; unmatched junction nucleotides: 11. Per the germline V gene, CDR1 is KGHSH and CDR2 is LQKENI. This CDR3 contains 16 residues. The CDR3 DNA reads TGTGCCAGCTCACCTCCCTCCTTAGCGGGAGAAAATACGCAGTATTTT. Translating it yields CASSPPSLAGENTQYF. Looking up the rest from reference TRBV18 and TRBJ2-3 gives the full variable domain: NAGVMQNPRHLVRRRGQEARLRCSPMKGHSHVYWYRQLPEEGLKFMVYLQKENIIDESGMPKERFSAEFPKEGPSILRIQQVVRGDSAAYFCASSPPSLAGENTQYFGPGTRLTVL.

The V call is TRBV18, the J call TRBJ2-3, with 8 positions matching TRBD1. Losses at the gene ends were 0 bases for V and 2 bases for J; bases not matched to a gene: 1. This CDR3 has 15 residues. CDR1 and CDR2 (germline): KGHSH, LQKENI. The CDR3 nucleotides read TGTGCCAGCTCACCACCGGGACAGGTCACAGATACGCAGTATTTT. Its protein is CASSPPGQVTDTQYF.

The chain combines TRBV12-3 or TRBV12-4 with TRBJ1-2, with D hard to call. The CDR3 covers 13 residues. The V end was cut by 5 bases, the J end by 5 bases, with 12 bases between. CDR3 nucleotide sequence: TGTGCCAGCAGTCCCGGGAATCAATATGGCTACACCTTC. Amino acids: CASSPGNQYGYTF.

The chain recombines TRBV10-3 with TRBJ2-1; 8 bases align to TRBD1. V lost 8 bases, J lost 6 bases, and 9 bases stayed unmatched. Germline lookup yields CDR1 ENHRY and CDR2 SYGVKD. The CDR3 totals 14 residues. Here the CDR3 DNA reads TGTGCCATCTTCTCCCAGGGGGCGCGCAATGAGCAGTTCTTC. Translating gives CAIFSQGARNEQFF.

The table lists this clone with a count of one. The rearrangement links TRBV11-2 to TRBJ2-3, with TRBD2 identical over 14 bases. The V and J ends lost 1 base and 6 bases, in that order; junction bases with no gene match: 3. Germline CDR1 and CDR2: SGHAT and FQNNGV. The CDR3 contains 16 residues. Here the CDR3 reads CASSLVGTSGGDTQYF. CDR3 bases: TGTGCCAGCAGCTTAGTCGGGACTAGCGGGGGCGATACGCAGTATTTT.

The rearrangement joins TRBV7-7 to TRBJ2-2; the D gene is possibly TRBD2 (6 bases). Trimming shortened V by 3 bases and J by 3 bases, and 8 bases separated the two germline ends. CDR1 and CDR2 (germline): SSHAT, FNYEAQ (reference sequence). CDR3 length: 14 amino acids. DNA for the CDR3: TGTGCCAGCAGCTTGACTAGTTACACCGGGGAGCTGTTTTTT. Amino acid sequence: CASSLTSYTGELFF.

This chain uses TRBV6-2 or TRBV6-3 with TRBJ1-1, with D possibly TRBD1 on 6 matching bases. The germline V and J ends were trimmed by 0 bases and 0 bases, with 11 bases remaining between them. Germline V gives CDR1 MNHEY, CDR2 SVGEGT. There are 16 residues in the CDR3. CDR3 nucleotides: TGTGCCAGCAGTTACTCAAGCGGACAGTTGAACACTGAAGCTTTCTTT. Translation: CASSYSSGQLNTEAFF.

This chain links TRBV3-1 (or the pseudogene TRBV3-2) with TRBJ1-5; 7 bases line up with TRBD1. The germline V gene encodes CDR1 LGHDT and CDR2 YNNKEL (reference sequence). V gave up 0 bases and J gave up 6 bases; unmatched junction bases: 5. This CDR3 spans 15 amino acids. DNA for the CDR3: TGTGCCAGCAGCCAAGAAGGGGGCGCCCGTCAGCCCCAGCATTTT. Encoded protein: CASSQEGGARQPQHF.

This chain uses TRBV5-1 with TRBJ2-7; D is unresolved. The CDR3 totals 15 residues. The V gene lost 4 bases and the J gene lost 4 bases, with 18 bases spanning the gap. The germline gives CDR1 SGHRS, CDR2 YFSETQ. The CDR3 protein is CASSIQTAVPYEQYF. In nucleotides, the CDR3 is TGCGCCAGCAGCATCCAAACGGCGGTTCCTTACGAGCAGTACTTC.